This entry lists 27 T cell receptor beta chains sequenced from one sample in a study of T cells in Graves' hyperthyroidism and ophthalmopathy (dated by TCRdb to about 2019). Library prep was done by multiplex PCR. Sequencing was carried out with an Illumina HiSeq 2000. The TCR beta CDR3 regions were amplified from RNA transcripts. The TCR CDR3 was subjected to a first round of RT-PCR using the HTBI primer set and the Qiagen OneStep RT-PCR kit. TCRdb reprocessed the public reads (quality trimming at Q25 with fastp, clone calling with MiXCR) and kept in-frame beta chains. Under each unique CDR3 protein, matching rows form one entry showing the most common genes and DNA. The sample profile shows hundreds of thousands of distinct CDR3 sequences; roughly a quarter of them were found once. Approximately 10% of the sample belongs to the ten largest clones. The sequenced sample consisted of blood. These receptors came from a woman between 25 and 40 years old with Graves' ophthalmopathy.

This clonotype was counted at least ten times. The chain has TRBV18 and TRBJ2-7, with D uncertain. The CDR3 totals 14 residues. Germline V gene lookup returns CDR1 KGHSH and CDR2 LQKENI. Trimming took 4 bases from V and 9 from J, leaving 19 bases between them. Here the CDR3 DNA reads TGTGCCAGCTCACGGACCCACACCGACGATGGGCAGTACTTC. Its protein is CASSRTHTDDGQYF.

There are many counts of this clonotype. The chain couples TRBV12-3 or TRBV12-4 to TRBJ1-1; D possibly corresponds to TRBD1 (6 bases). CDR3 length equals 18 residues. Trimming cost V 7 bases and J 1 base, with 25 bases left between them. This chain's CDR3 is CASKNGRSRQATNTEAFF. The CDR3 DNA is TGTGCCAGCAAAAATGGAAGGTCCAGACAGGCGACGAACACTGAAGCTTTCTTT.

The chain is built from TRBV28 and TRBJ1-5; D is unclear. The V gene lost 2 bases and the J gene lost 4 bases, with 9 bases spanning the gap. Germline-derived CDR1 and CDR2 are MDHEN and SYDVKM. This CDR3 contains 14 residues. The CDR3 sequence is CASSLGPRNQPQHF. The CDR3 nucleotides read TGTGCCAGCAGTTTAGGTCCCAGAAATCAGCCCCAGCATTTT.

This clonotype appeared a few times. The rearrangement joins TRBV6-5 to TRBJ2-7; D uncertain. Germline values: CDR1 MNHEY, CDR2 SVGAGI. CDR3 size: 15 residues. V was shortened by 0 bases and J by 0 bases, with 9 bases between the two germline ends. CDR3 coding DNA: TGTGCCAGCAGTTACTCACGAAGAAGCTCCTACGAGCAGTACTTC. Its translation is CASSYSRRSSYEQYF.

The chain carries TRBV7-2 and TRBJ1-3; 7 bases agree with TRBD1. Per germline, CDR1 SGHTA and CDR2 FQGNSA. The CDR3 has 15 residues. V lost 4 bases and J lost 0; bases outside the gene matches: 3. Written as DNA, the CDR3 is TGTGCCAGCAGCTCCGGGACAGCCTCTGGAAACACCATATATTTT. It yields the protein CASSSGTASGNTIYF.

Regarding this clonotype: Given a much more abundant clone one base away, this may be a read error. The chain uses TRBV12-3 or TRBV12-4 and TRBJ1-5, with D tentatively TRBD1 (5 bases). The CDR3 runs to 16 residues. For the CDR3, the DNA is TGTACCAGCACATACCACAGGAGTTATAGCAATCAGCCCCAGCATTTT. This sequence encodes CTSTYHRSYSNQPQHF.

J is TRBJ2-2 and V is TRBV5-1; 8 positions match TRBD1. V trimming: 0 bases; J trimming: 6 bases; junction bases outside the gene matches: 4. The CDR3 covers 15 residues. Germline V lookup: CDR1 SGHRS, CDR2 YFSETQ. The CDR3 loop reads CASSLVAGGSGELFF. The CDR3 region has the DNA TGCGCCAGCAGCTTGGTAGCAGGGGGCTCCGGGGAGCTGTTTTTT.

With regard to this clonotype: A much bigger clone sits one base away, suggesting this may be a read error. This chain uses TRBV3-1 with TRBJ1-1, with D maybe TRBD1 (6 bases). The CDR3 extends over 15 amino acids. Trimming stripped 1 base from V and 3 bases from J, with 12 bases between. Germline V gene data show CDR1 as LGHDT and CDR2 as YNNKEL (reference sequence). This CDR3 reads CASSQVVGADTEAFF. CDR3 nucleotide sequence: TGTGCCAGCAGCCAAGTGGTGGGGGCGGACACTGAAGCTTTCTTT.

This clonotype was counted many times. The chain employs TRBV29-1 and TRBJ1-1; D gene ambiguous. Trimming shortened V by 4 bases and J by 1 base, and 10 bases separated the two germline ends. Per germline, CDR1 SQVTM and CDR2 ANQGSEA. The CDR3 spans 13 residues. The CDR3 nucleotides read TGCAGCGTTGGTCCGCAAAAGAACACTGAAGCTTTCTTT. This gives the protein CSVGPQKNTEAFF. Together with reference TRBV29-1 and TRBJ1-1, the CDR3 gives the full variable domain: SAVISQKPSRDICQRGTSLTIQCQVDSQVTMMFWYRQQPGQSLTLIATANQGSEATYESGFVIDKFPISRPNLTFSTLTVSNMSPEDSSIYLCSVGPQKNTEAFFGQGTRLTVV.

This chain uses TRBV28 with TRBJ2-2; 9 bases are shared with TRBD1. This CDR3 has 15 residues. Trimming cost V 7 bases and J 5 bases; bases outside gene matches: 8. Germline values: CDR1 MDHEN, CDR2 SYDVKM. This CDR3 reads CASTSGGQGTGELFF. CDR3 nucleotides: TGTGCCAGCACCTCTGGGGGACAGGGTACCGGGGAGCTGTTTTTT.

The chain employs TRBV5-1 and TRBJ2-2, with 7 nucleotides matching TRBD1. This CDR3 is 17 amino acids long. In germline, CDR1 is SGHRS, CDR2 YFSETQ. V lost 2 bases and J lost 5; bases outside the gene matches: 12. The CDR3 coding sequence is TGCGCCAGCAGCTTTCCCATAGACAGGGAAGGAACCGGGGAGCTGTTTTTT. This encodes CASSFPIDREGTGELFF.

This clonotype came up a few times. The chain uses TRBV27 and TRBJ2-2; a possible D gene is TRBD2 (5 bases). CDR1 is MNHEY and CDR2 is SMNVEV in the germline V gene (reference sequence). The CDR3 extends over 16 amino acids. V was clipped by 3 bases and J by 1 base, with 12 bases between them. Here the CDR3 DNA reads TGTGCCAGCAGTTTGGTAGAGCGGCAGAACACCGGGGAGCTGTTTTTT. It is translated as CASSLVERQNTGELFF.

This clonotype occurred many times. The chain links TRBV30 to TRBJ1-5; D is unresolved. V shed 4 bases and J shed 1 base, with 8 bases lying between them. CDR1 GTSNPN and CDR2 SVGIG come from the germline V gene (reference sequence). CDR3 length: 13 amino acids. CDR3 in amino acids: CAWKGNSNQPQHF. The CDR3 bases are TGTGCCTGGAAGGGCAACAGCAATCAGCCCCAGCATTTT. Full variable domain (missing parts from reference TRBV30 and TRBJ1-5): SQTIHQWPATLVQPVGSPLSLECTVEGTSNPNLYWYRQAAGRGLQLLFYSVGIGQISSEVPQNLSASRPQDRQFILSSKKLLLSDSGFYLCAWKGNSNQPQHFGDGTRLSIL.

This clonotype appeared many times. The chain employs TRBV5-1 and TRBJ2-5; 7 nucleotides agree with TRBD1. The CDR3 has 15 residues. Per the germline V gene, CDR1 is SGHRS and CDR2 is YFSETQ. V lost 7 bases to trimming and J lost 1 base; unmatched junction nucleotides: 10. The CDR3 here is CASRYSGTVQETQYF. CDR3 coding DNA: TGCGCCAGCCGCTACAGTGGGACAGTCCAAGAGACCCAGTACTTC.

This clonotype was seen only a few times. V usage is TRBV4-3 and J usage is TRBJ2-2; possible D gene TRBD1, 6 bases. V was shortened by 0 bases and J by 0 bases, with 14 bases between the two germline ends. This CDR3 is 18 amino acids long. Germline V gene lookup returns CDR1 LGHNA and CDR2 YSLEER. CDR3: CASSQDRGGFPNTGELFF. DNA of the CDR3: TGCGCCAGCAGCCAAGATAGAGGGGGATTCCCGAACACCGGGGAGCTGTTTTTT.

This clonotype has just a few counts. The chain uses TRBV12-3 or TRBV12-4 and TRBJ2-3, with 9 positions matching TRBD2. This CDR3 contains 16 residues. The V and J ends lost 1 base and 3 bases, in that order; junction bases with no gene match: 5. CDR3 nucleotide sequence: TGTGCCAGCAGTTTAGGCGGGGGGGCGGAGACAGATACGCAGTATTTT. Its translation is CASSLGGGAETDTQYF.

The J gene is TRBJ1-3, the V gene TRBV5-1; D unclear. V lost 2 bases, J lost 0 bases, and 6 bases lay in between. The germline V gene encodes CDR1 SGHRS and CDR2 YFSETQ. The CDR3 is made up of 14 amino acids. CDR3 sequence: CASSFGYSGNTIYF. In DNA form, the CDR3 reads TGCGCCAGCAGCTTCGGCTACTCTGGAAACACCATATATTTT.

This chain joins TRBV28 and TRBJ1-2, with D hard to call. V lost 2 bases and J 2 bases, leaving 9 bases between the germline ends. The CDR3 is 14 residues long. Germline CDR1 and CDR2: MDHEN and SYDVKM. The CDR3 reads CASSLPGRNYGYTF. The CDR3 DNA reads as TGTGCCAGCAGTTTACCCGGACGGAACTATGGCTACACCTTC.

This clonotype was counted at least ten times. This rearrangement joins TRBV2 to TRBJ2-7; D call uncertain. The ends were cut back, 2 bases at V and 0 bases at J, with 11 bases in the middle. Germline V CDR1 and CDR2: SNHLY, FYNNEI. The CDR3 extends over 15 amino acids. DNA of the CDR3: TGTGCCAGCAGTGAACATTTCGGTCTCTCCTACGAGCAGTACTTC. As protein: CASSEHFGLSYEQYF.

This clonotype showed up just a few times. V and J are TRBV9 and TRBJ2-7; D possibly matches TRBD1 or TRBD2 (6 bases each). The germline CDR1 and CDR2 sequences are SGDLS and YYNGEE. This CDR3 has 12 residues. V was pared by 3 bases and J by 12 bases, with 16 bases between. The chain's CDR3 is CASSADDRRVYF. The CDR3 nucleotides are TGTGCCAGCAGCGCCGACGACAGGAGGGTGTACTTC.

This clonotype was counted many times. The J gene is TRBJ1-2, the V gene TRBV12-3 or TRBV12-4; tentatively, D is TRBD1 (6 bases). CDR3 size: 18 residues. The V gene lost 2 bases and the J gene lost 2 bases, with 21 bases spanning the gap. The CDR3 loop is CASSLIGLGRGANYGYTF. DNA for the CDR3: TGTGCCAGCAGTTTAATAGGGTTGGGACGGGGGGCCAACTATGGCTACACCTTC.

This chain connects TRBV29-1 to TRBJ2-5, with D unclear. Germline V CDR1 and CDR2: SQVTM, ANQGSEA. V lost 5 bases to trimming and J lost 5 bases, with 6 bases between them. The CDR3 is 10 amino acids. The CDR3 sequence: CSVMGETQYF. As DNA, the CDR3 is TGCAGCGTTATGGGGGAGACCCAGTACTTC.

This clonotype was observed a few times. J is TRBJ1-3 and V is TRBV4-1; D not certain. Germline V lookup: CDR1 MGHRA, CDR2 YSYEKL. The length of the CDR3 is 15 residues. The germline V and J ends were trimmed by 0 bases and 3 bases, with 9 bases remaining between them. The chain's CDR3 is CASSQDPGVGNTIYF. Written as DNA, the CDR3 is TGCGCCAGCAGCCAAGATCCGGGAGTTGGAAACACCATATATTTT.

In its sample, this clonotype was seen once. The CDR3 loop is CASKTGTAQETQYF. The DNA for the CDR3 is TGTGCCAGCAAGACCGGGACAGCCCAAGAGACCCAGTACTTC. The V and J genes are TRBV6-2 or TRBV6-3 and TRBJ2-5, with TRBD1 matching 7 bases. Trimming at V came to 7 bases and at J to 1 base, leaving 6 bases not matched to a gene. Germline V gene lookup returns CDR1 MNHEY and CDR2 SVGEGT. CDR3 length equals 14 residues.

This clonotype appeared many times. V and J are TRBV28 and TRBJ1-2; D is possibly TRBD1 (5 bases). CDR1 is MDHEN, CDR2 SYDVKM, per germline. Trimming took 4 bases from V and 4 from J, leaving 13 bases between them. This CDR3 has 14 residues. The CDR3 spells CASSSFDSRYGYTF. CDR3 bases: TGTGCCAGCAGTTCATTCGACAGCCGCTATGGCTACACCTTC.

This clonotype was counted between two and nine times. The V gene is TRBV5-1, the J gene TRBJ2-5, with 7 positions matching TRBD1. The germline gives CDR1 SGHRS, CDR2 YFSETQ. V was clipped by 2 bases and J by 3 bases; unmatched bases: 4. The CDR3 has 14 residues. The chain's CDR3 is CASSFGTVEETQYF. The CDR3 DNA is TGCGCCAGCAGCTTCGGGACAGTAGAAGAGACCCAGTACTTC.

This clonotype was seen more than once but under ten times. This rearrangement joins TRBV27 to TRBJ2-7; possibly TRBD1 for D (6 bases). The CDR3 is 13 amino acids. Germline CDR1 MNHEY, CDR2 SMNVEV (reference sequence). The ends were cut back, 5 bases at V and 5 bases at J, with 13 bases in the middle. CDR3 nucleotides: TGTGCCAGCAGTGCGTGGGGGCTAGACGAGCAGTACTTC. This translates into CASSAWGLDEQYF.